This is a list of T cell receptor beta chains from one sample in a study of T-cell memory formation after mild COVID-19. TCRdb ran MiXCR on the 5' RACE reads and lists one entry per CDR3 protein. The data contain about 250,000 distinct CDR3 sequences, about 17% of them singletons. What was sequenced was PBMCs or a T cell subset sorted from them (not recorded which). These receptors were collected from a young man who had mild COVID-19 (a few samples of this study predate the infection). Cell type and time point are not known. The CDR3 runs from the conserved cysteine through the conserved F or W. D genes are given only for firm matches. Not every row has a clone size; where given, it reads once, few, many or a size class.

CDR3aa: CSARLGGGETQYF
CDR3nt: TGCAGTGCTAGGCTAGGAGGTGGGGAGACCCAGTACTTC
abundance: .
v_gene: TRBV20-1
d_gene: .
j_gene: TRBJ2-5

CDR3aa: CASSLSSGTNQPQHF
CDR3nt: TGTGCCAGCAGCTTATCGTCCGGGACTAATCAGCCCCAGCATTTT
abundance: few
v_gene: TRBV7-6
d_gene: .
j_gene: TRBJ1-5

CDR3aa: CASTRSGAPYEQYF
CDR3nt: TGTGCCAGCACCCGCTCCGGGGCACCCTACGAGCAGTACTTC
abundance: .
v_gene: TRBV12-3/TRBV12-4
d_gene: .
j_gene: TRBJ2-7

CDR3aa: CASGTAYEQYF
CDR3nt: TGTGCCAGCGGGACGGCCTACGAGCAGTACTTC
abundance: .
v_gene: TRBV28
d_gene: .
j_gene: TRBJ2-7

CDR3aa: CASSLEGSGETQYF
CDR3nt: TGCGCCAGCAGCTTGGAGGGTAGCGGTGAGACCCAGTACTTC
abundance: many
v_gene: TRBV5-1
d_gene: .
j_gene: TRBJ2-5

CDR3aa: CSAQIAPGYGYTF
CDR3nt: TGCAGTGCCCAGATAGCCCCAGGCTATGGCTACACCTTC
abundance: .
v_gene: TRBV20-1
d_gene: .
j_gene: TRBJ1-2

CDR3aa: CATSERGGDQTQYF
CDR3nt: TGTGCCACCAGTGAGAGGGGCGGTGATCAGACCCAGTACTTC
abundance: few
v_gene: TRBV24-1
d_gene: .
j_gene: TRBJ2-5

CDR3aa: CASSLGAAGSYEQYF
CDR3nt: TGTGCCAGCAGCTTAGGCGCAGCAGGGTCCTACGAGCAGTACTTC
abundance: .
v_gene: TRBV7-2
d_gene: .
j_gene: TRBJ2-7

CDR3aa: CASSQGYTAQAFF
CDR3nt: TGCGCCAGCAGCCAAGGGTATACGGCCCAAGCTTTCTTT
abundance: few
v_gene: TRBV4-3
d_gene: .
j_gene: TRBJ1-1

CDR3aa: CASSLNLAGGAYEQYF
CDR3nt: TGTGCCAGCAGCCTCAACCTAGCGGGGGGAGCCTACGAGCAGTACTTC
abundance: .
v_gene: TRBV4-2
d_gene: TRBD2
j_gene: TRBJ2-7

CDR3aa: CASSPQVFDEQFF
CDR3nt: TGTGCCAGCAGTCCGCAGGTTTTCGATGAGCAGTTCTTC
abundance: few
v_gene: TRBV7-9
d_gene: .
j_gene: TRBJ2-1

CDR3aa: CASRGLSGGRSYNEQFF
CDR3nt: TGTGCCAGCAGGGGACTCAGTGGCGGTAGGTCCTACAATGAGCAGTTCTTC
abundance: once
v_gene: TRBV11-2
d_gene: .
j_gene: TRBJ2-1

CDR3aa: CAWSVNPVNTEAFF
CDR3nt: TGTGCCTGGAGTGTAAACCCGGTGAACACTGAAGCTTTCTTT
abundance: .
v_gene: TRBV30
d_gene: .
j_gene: TRBJ1-1

CDR3aa: CASSQDPGQNEKLFF
CDR3nt: TGTGCCAGCAGCCAAGATCCGGGACAGAATGAAAAACTGTTTTTT
abundance: .
v_gene: TRBV4-2
d_gene: TRBD1
j_gene: TRBJ1-4

CDR3aa: CASSVDRTPSTDTQYF
CDR3nt: TGTGCCAGCAGCGTAGACAGGACCCCTAGCACAGATACGCAGTATTTT
abundance: .
v_gene: TRBV9
d_gene: .
j_gene: TRBJ2-3

CDR3aa: CASSQDLARGAFF
CDR3nt: TGTGCCAGCAGCCAAGATCTAGCCAGGGGAGCTTTCTTT
abundance: .
v_gene: TRBV3-1
d_gene: .
j_gene: TRBJ1-1

CDR3aa: CASSLGQAGKTQYF
CDR3nt: TGTGCCAGCAGTCTCGGACAGGCGGGAAAGACCCAGTACTTC
abundance: .
v_gene: TRBV28
d_gene: .
j_gene: TRBJ2-5

CDR3aa: CASSVDAVQPEHTQYF
CDR3nt: TGTGCCAGCAGCGTAGACGCAGTCCAACCGGAGCATACGCAGTATTTT
abundance: .
v_gene: TRBV9
d_gene: .
j_gene: TRBJ2-3

CDR3aa: CASSLTGPGVNEQFF
CDR3nt: TGCGCCAGCAGCCTGACAGGTCCAGGGGTCAATGAGCAGTTCTTC
abundance: few
v_gene: TRBV5-1
d_gene: .
j_gene: TRBJ2-1

CDR3aa: CASSFGGGAHNEQFF
CDR3nt: TGCGCCAGCAGCTTCGGCGGGGGGGCCCACAATGAGCAGTTCTTC
abundance: many
v_gene: TRBV5-1
d_gene: TRBD2
j_gene: TRBJ2-1

CDR3aa: CSASLPGSSYEQYF
CDR3nt: TGCAGTGCTAGCCTCCCAGGGAGCTCCTACGAGCAGTACTTC
abundance: .
v_gene: TRBV20-1
d_gene: .
j_gene: TRBJ2-7

CDR3aa: CSAGPPPGTSGTYEQYF
CDR3nt: TGCAGTGCCGGCCCCCCCCCAGGGACTAGCGGTACCTACGAGCAGTACTTC
abundance: .
v_gene: TRBV20-1
d_gene: TRBD2
j_gene: TRBJ2-7

CDR3aa: CASSLDWGEKLFF
CDR3nt: TGTGCCAGCAGCTTAGACTGGGGGGAAAAACTGTTTTTT
abundance: few
v_gene: TRBV7-6
d_gene: .
j_gene: TRBJ1-4

CDR3aa: CASSRQGAQETQYF
CDR3nt: TGTGCCAGCAGCCGACAGGGGGCTCAAGAGACCCAGTACTTC
abundance: many
v_gene: TRBV7-2
d_gene: TRBD1
j_gene: TRBJ2-5

CDR3aa: CASSVGAGGAYQPQHF
CDR3nt: TGTGCCAGCAGCGTAGGGGCAGGGGGCGCTTATCAGCCCCAGCATTTT
abundance: .
v_gene: TRBV9
d_gene: TRBD1
j_gene: TRBJ1-5

CDR3aa: CASSIDSGNTEAFF
CDR3nt: TGTGCCAGTAGTATAGACTCGGGGAACACTGAAGCTTTCTTT
abundance: few
v_gene: TRBV19
d_gene: .
j_gene: TRBJ1-1

CDR3aa: CASSSAFPPPLHF
CDR3nt: TGTGCCAGCAGTTCGGCCTTTCCACCACCCCTCCACTTT
abundance: .
v_gene: TRBV6-2/TRBV6-3
d_gene: .
j_gene: TRBJ1-6

CDR3aa: CSASLVASIQETQYF
CDR3nt: TGCAGTGCTAGTCTTGTCGCCAGCATCCAAGAGACCCAGTACTTC
abundance: .
v_gene: TRBV20-1
d_gene: .
j_gene: TRBJ2-5

CDR3aa: CATREMQGITPLHF
CDR3nt: TGTGCCACCCGTGAGATGCAGGGGATTACACCCCTCCACTTT
abundance: few
v_gene: TRBV10-3
d_gene: .
j_gene: TRBJ1-6

CDR3aa: CASSSAGYGTQYF
CDR3nt: TGTGCCAGCAGTTCTGCCGGGTATGGGACCCAGTACTTC
abundance: few
v_gene: TRBV12-3/TRBV12-4
d_gene: .
j_gene: TRBJ2-5

CDR3aa: CASSHPGLAGGRDTQYF
CDR3nt: TGTGCCAGCAGCCACCCGGGACTAGCGGGGGGGAGAGATACGCAGTATTTT
abundance: .
v_gene: TRBV3-1
d_gene: TRBD2
j_gene: TRBJ2-3

CDR3aa: CASSETQGQETQYF
CDR3nt: TGTGCCAGCAGTGAAACGCAGGGACAAGAGACCCAGTACTTC
abundance: .
v_gene: TRBV6-1
d_gene: .
j_gene: TRBJ2-5

CDR3aa: CASSPQPPVYGNTIYF
CDR3nt: TGTGCCAGCTCACCGCAACCCCCGGTGTACGGAAACACCATATATTTT
abundance: many
v_gene: TRBV18
d_gene: .
j_gene: TRBJ1-3

CDR3aa: CASRGLWYGYTF
CDR3nt: TGTGCCAGCAGGGGACTCTGGTATGGCTACACCTTC
abundance: few
v_gene: TRBV6-1
d_gene: .
j_gene: TRBJ1-2

CDR3aa: CASKPWTGNNYNEQFF
CDR3nt: TGCGCCAGCAAACCCTGGACAGGGAACAATTACAATGAGCAGTTCTTC
abundance: few
v_gene: TRBV4-1
d_gene: TRBD1
j_gene: TRBJ2-1

CDR3aa: CASSFGHWGTKYF
CDR3nt: TGTGCCAGCAGTTTCGGACACTGGGGCACCAAGTACTTC
abundance: few
v_gene: TRBV6-5
d_gene: .
j_gene: TRBJ2-7

CDR3aa: CASSLGQAWANYGYTF
CDR3nt: TGTGCCAGCAGCCTCGGACAAGCCTGGGCTAACTATGGCTACACCTTC
abundance: large
v_gene: TRBV7-8
d_gene: .
j_gene: TRBJ1-2

CDR3aa: CASSQVKDTFNGYTF
CDR3nt: TGCGCCAGCAGCCAAGTAAAGGACACTTTTAATGGCTACACCTTC
abundance: .
v_gene: TRBV4-3
d_gene: .
j_gene: TRBJ1-2

CDR3aa: CAISDRQSYNEQFF
CDR3nt: TGTGCCATCAGTGACAGACAGTCCTACAATGAGCAGTTCTTC
abundance: .
v_gene: TRBV10-3
d_gene: .
j_gene: TRBJ2-1

CDR3aa: CASTTTHRAGYTF
CDR3nt: TGTGCCAGCACCACAACCCACAGGGCTGGCTACACCTTC
abundance: many
v_gene: TRBV7-2
d_gene: .
j_gene: TRBJ1-2

CDR3aa: CASSLDGGYTEAFF
CDR3nt: TGCGCCAGCAGCTTGGATGGGGGGTACACTGAAGCTTTCTTT
abundance: few
v_gene: TRBV5-1
d_gene: .
j_gene: TRBJ1-1

CDR3aa: CSAARAAATQYF
CDR3nt: TGCAGCGCAGCTAGGGCCGCGGCGACCCAGTACTTC
abundance: .
v_gene: TRBV29-1
d_gene: .
j_gene: TRBJ2-5

CDR3aa: CASNLRGTGGSPLHF
CDR3nt: TGTGCCAGCAACTTGAGAGGGACAGGGGGTTCACCCCTCCACTTT
abundance: many
v_gene: TRBV5-6
d_gene: TRBD1
j_gene: TRBJ1-6

CDR3aa: CASSLSGGRVANYGYTF
CDR3nt: TGTGCCAGCAGCTTATCCGGGGGTAGGGTAGCTAACTATGGCTACACCTTC
abundance: few
v_gene: TRBV7-2
d_gene: .
j_gene: TRBJ1-2

CDR3aa: CAISESGRIEDF
CDR3nt: TGTGCCATCAGTGAGTCGGGAAGGATTGAAGACTTC
abundance: once
v_gene: TRBV10-3
d_gene: .
j_gene: TRBJ2-7

CDR3aa: CSAQGVGQPQHF
CDR3nt: TGCAGTGCTCAGGGGGTTGGGCAGCCCCAGCATTTT
abundance: few
v_gene: TRBV20-1
d_gene: TRBD1
j_gene: TRBJ1-5

CDR3aa: CASSTWGSGPKAYEQYF
CDR3nt: TGTGCCAGCAGCACGTGGGGGTCAGGGCCCAAGGCCTACGAGCAGTACTTC
abundance: few
v_gene: TRBV6-1
d_gene: .
j_gene: TRBJ2-7

CDR3aa: CASSAPGAREQYF
CDR3nt: TGTGCCAGCAGTGCACCGGGGGCACGGGAGCAGTACTTC
abundance: .
v_gene: TRBV25-1
d_gene: .
j_gene: TRBJ2-7

CDR3aa: CASAERASTDTQYF
CDR3nt: TGCGCCAGTGCAGAAAGAGCTAGCACAGATACGCAGTATTTT
abundance: few
v_gene: TRBV5-1
d_gene: .
j_gene: TRBJ2-3

CDR3aa: CASSLGGRGNEQFF
CDR3nt: TGTGCCAGCAGCTTAGGTGGCAGGGGAAATGAGCAGTTCTTC
abundance: .
v_gene: TRBV7-3
d_gene: .
j_gene: TRBJ2-1

CDR3aa: CASSPRGGGLVETQYF
CDR3nt: TGTGCCAGCAGCCCACGCGGCGGGGGCCTTGTGGAGACCCAGTACTTC
abundance: .
v_gene: TRBV14
d_gene: .
j_gene: TRBJ2-5

CDR3aa: CASSLRGQGASEQFF
CDR3nt: TGCGCCAGCAGCTTGCGGGGACAGGGGGCGAGCGAGCAGTTCTTC
abundance: .
v_gene: TRBV5-1
d_gene: TRBD1
j_gene: TRBJ2-1

CDR3aa: CSDPSGLKVGELFF
CDR3nt: TGCAGTGATCCCTCCGGCCTAAAGGTCGGGGAGCTGTTTTTT
abundance: few
v_gene: TRBV20-1
d_gene: .
j_gene: TRBJ2-2